This T cell receptor beta chain was observed in a study of OX40 agonist ivuxolimab in advanced cancers. Study in general: Enrolled patients in dose escalation had cancers that were hepatocellular carcinoma, melanoma, renal cell or head and neck cancer. About 40% of patients had received prior checkpoint inhibitor therapy. Study-wide points: In the 0.1 to 3.0 mg/kg range, CD4+ and CD8+ blood T cells had expanded clonally by week 6. Patients with a partial response at 0.1-3.0 mg/kg had among the lowest clonal expansion.

Sequenced by immunoSEQ multiplex PCR; TCRdb stores in-frame clones only, minus some. The data contain some 75,000 clones, about 87% of them seen just once; the ten biggest clones take up 2.5%. Looked up from germline, CDR1 is MDHEN and CDR2 is SYDVKM. V lost 3 bases and J 5 bases, leaving 10 bases between the germline ends. The CDR3 has 14 residues. As for this clone: Its specificity is unknown.

Sequencing used CD4+ or CD8+ T cells sorted from blood, obtained in a trial of the OX40 agonist ivuxolimab. The chain uses TRBV28 and TRBJ1-4, with D perhaps TRBD1 (5 bases). The clonotype was recovered from an adult with an advanced solid tumor such as melanoma, head and neck, liver or kidney cancer. CDR3 sequence reads: CASSLRGLNEKLFF. The CDR3 bases are TGTGCCAGCAGTTTGAGGGGCCTCAATGAAAAACTGTTTTTT. The full variable domain, its missing parts supplied by reference TRBV28 and TRBJ1-4, is DVKVTQSSRYLVKRTGEKVFLECVQDMDHENMFWYRQDPGLGLRLIYFSYDVKMKEKGDIPEGYSVSREKKERFSLILESASTNQTSMYLCASSLRGLNEKLFFGSGTQLSVL.